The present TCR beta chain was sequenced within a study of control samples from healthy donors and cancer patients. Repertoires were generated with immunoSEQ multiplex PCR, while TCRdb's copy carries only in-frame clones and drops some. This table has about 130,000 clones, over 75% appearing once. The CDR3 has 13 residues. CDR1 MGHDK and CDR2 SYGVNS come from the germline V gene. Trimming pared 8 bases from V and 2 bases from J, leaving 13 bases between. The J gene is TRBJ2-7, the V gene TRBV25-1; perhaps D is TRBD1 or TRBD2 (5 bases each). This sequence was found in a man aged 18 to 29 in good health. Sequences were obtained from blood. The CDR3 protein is CASAWDGPYEQYF. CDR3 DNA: TGTGCCAGCGCATGGGACGGGCCCTACGAGCAGTACTTC.